Following are 8 T cell receptor beta chains from one sample sequenced in a study of blood T cells in healthy people across ages. The use of a sample-barcoded 5' primer and a J-beta primer mix characterized a second PCR of roughly 6 to 12 cycles. TCRdb called the 5' RACE reads again in MiXCR, with one record for every CDR3 protein. This sample has hundreds of thousands of distinct CDR3 sequences, with 58% found just once. Source material: blood. Receptors originate from a man between 25 and 39 years old in good health.

The chain joins TRBV20-1 to TRBJ1-2, with a possible D match to TRBD1 (6 bases). In germline, CDR1 is DFQATT, CDR2 SNEGSKA (reference sequence). This CDR3 has 13 amino acids. V was trimmed by 5 bases and J by 10 bases, leaving 20 bases between them. CDR3 in DNA: TGCAGTGCTCCGACAGGTTATGAGAACGACTACACCTTC. Translated, it gives CSAPTGYENDYTF.

This chain links TRBV20-1 with TRBJ2-7; 13 bases agree with TRBD2. With the DNA end fitting TRBJ2-5 better, the J assignment may be wrong. The CDR3 contains 15 residues. Germline V gene sequence: CDR1 DFQATT, CDR2 SNEGSKA (reference sequence). The CDR3, as DNA: TGCAGTGCCATACTAGCGGGAGGGGTCGGGGAGACCCAGTACTTC. It is translated as CSAILAGGVGETQYF.

This rearrangement joins TRBV12-3 or TRBV12-4 to TRBJ1-1; 9 positions agree with TRBD1. The junction had 9 bases not matched to a gene; V was cut back by 6 bases and J by 10 bases. This CDR3 region has 13 residues. The CDR3: CASSHYRGRGAFF. The CDR3 DNA reads as TGTGCCAGCAGCCATTACAGGGGGCGGGGAGCTTTCTTT.

Concerning this clonotype itself: One junction end does not reproduce the germline sequence, and a read error may be involved. The chain employs TRBV7-2 and TRBJ2-1; TRBD1 is a possible D gene (6 bases). Germline CDR1 and CDR2: SGHTA and FQGNSA. The CDR3 contains 14 residues. The DNA for the CDR3 is TGTGCCGGCAGCGCGACAGGCCTCAACAATGAGCAGTTCTTC. This encodes CAGSATGLNNEQFF.

The chain combines TRBV6-5 with TRBJ2-1; 12 bases agree with TRBD2. CDR3 length equals 15 residues. V lost 5 bases to trimming and J lost 4 bases; unmatched junction nucleotides: 3. CDR1 is MNHEY and CDR2 is SVGAGI in the germline V gene. The CDR3 DNA sequence: TGTGCCAGCAGTAGGACTAGCGGGGAGTACAATGAGCAGTTCTTC. Its translation: CASSRTSGEYNEQFF.

The chain links TRBV20-1 to TRBJ1-5, with TRBD1 matching over 10 bases. The CDR3 consists of 16 residues. In germline, CDR1 is DFQATT, CDR2 SNEGSKA (reference sequence). V lost 3 bases and J lost 5; bases outside the gene matches: 10. The CDR3 DNA follows: TGCAGTGCTAGTTCTCCGGGAGGACAGGGGGATCAGCCCCAGCATTTT. It encodes CSASSPGGQGDQPQHF.

This clonotype was detected ten times or more. The chain recombines TRBV6-2 or TRBV6-3 with TRBJ1-2; tentatively, D is TRBD1 (5 bases). The CDR3 consists of 13 residues. The V gene lost 6 bases and the J gene lost 0 bases, with 8 bases spanning the gap. Germline-derived CDR1 and CDR2 are MNHEY and SVGEGT. The chain's CDR3 is CASRRGSNYGYTF. CDR3 coding DNA: TGTGCCAGCAGGAGGGGATCTAACTATGGCTACACCTTC.

This clonotype was detected only a few times. In nucleotides, the CDR3 is TGTGCCAGCAGCGTAGCGGCGGGAGGGCGCCACGAGCAGTACTTC. It codes for CASSVAAGGRHEQYF. The chain combines TRBV9 with TRBJ2-7; 9 bases agree with TRBD2. The germline CDR1 and CDR2 sequences are SGDLS and YYNGEE. J was trimmed by 5 bases and V by 0 bases; bases with no gene match: 6. The CDR3 runs to 15 residues.